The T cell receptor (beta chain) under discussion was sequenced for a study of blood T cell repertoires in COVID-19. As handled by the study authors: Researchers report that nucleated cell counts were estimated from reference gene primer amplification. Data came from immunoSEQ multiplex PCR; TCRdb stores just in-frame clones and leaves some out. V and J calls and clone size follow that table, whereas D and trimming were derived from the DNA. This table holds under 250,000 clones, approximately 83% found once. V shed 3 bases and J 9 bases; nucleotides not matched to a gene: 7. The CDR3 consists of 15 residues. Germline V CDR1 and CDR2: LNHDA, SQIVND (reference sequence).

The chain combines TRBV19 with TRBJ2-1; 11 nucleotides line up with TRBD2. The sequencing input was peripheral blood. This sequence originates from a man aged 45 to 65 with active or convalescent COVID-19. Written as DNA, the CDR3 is TGTGCCAGTAGTATCGTTCTAGCGGGGGGTGTTGAGCAGTTCTTC. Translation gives CASSIVLAGGVEQFF.